These 29 T cell receptor beta chains share one sample of origin, sequenced in a study of blood T cell repertoires in COVID-19. Assay used: immunoSEQ multiplex PCR; TCRdb lists only in-frame clones, some missing. The table shows 200,000 to 250,000 clones, with approximately 86% occurring only once. Sequencing was done on a sample of peripheral blood. The source is a woman aged 25 to 39 who had recovered from COVID-19.

CDR3 DNA sequence: TGTGCCAGCAGCGGGGGAGACATCTCGGAGGAGCAGTTCTTC. It yields the protein CASSGGDISEEQFF. The chain has TRBV9 and TRBJ2-1, with TRBD2 as a possible D gene (5 bases). Looked up from germline, CDR1 is SGDLS and CDR2 is YYNGEE. V lost 3 bases and J lost 10, with 17 bases in between. The CDR3 spans 14 residues.

The chain employs TRBV5-1 and TRBJ1-1; no clear D gene. The CDR3 contains 16 residues. Trimming pared 4 bases from V and 1 base from J, leaving 17 bases between. Germline V gives CDR1 SGHRS, CDR2 YFSETQ. As DNA, the CDR3 is TGCGCCAGCAGCGGGGAGGGCTTCCCAAGGAACACTGAAGCTTTCTTT. Its protein is CASSGEGFPRNTEAFF. Full variable domain (outside the CDR3, taken from reference TRBV5-1 and TRBJ1-1): KAGVTQTPRYLIKTRGQQVTLSCSPISGHRSVSWYQQTPGQGLQFLFEYFSETQRNKGNFPGRFSGRQFSNSRSEMNVSTLELGDSALYLCASSGEGFPRNTEAFFGQGTRLTVV.

This clone was seen once. The rearrangement joins TRBV1 to TRBJ2-7; TRBD2 reflects the table's D call only, with no check against the DNA. TRBV1 has pseudogene status. The CDR3 runs to 15 residues. The CDR3 DNA follows: TGCACCAGCAGCCAATGCGGGGCCTCTTTCTACGAGCAGTACTTC. Amino acids: CTSSQCGASFYEQYF.

The chain couples TRBV7-9 to TRBJ1-5; 7 bases are a match to TRBD1. CDR1 is SEHNR, CDR2 FQNEAQ, per germline (reference sequence). Unmatched junction bases numbered 3, after V lost 5 bases and J lost 2 bases. The CDR3 length is 14 residues. CDR3 nucleotide sequence: TGTGCCAGCAGCCTTGGGACAGGCAATCAGCCCCAGCATTTT. This encodes CASSLGTGNQPQHF.

The sample holds one count of this clone. The genes are TRBV7-8 and TRBJ2-5; TRBD2 matches 10 bases. Germline values: CDR1 SGHVS, CDR2 FQNEAQ. The CDR3 contains 21 residues. J lost 2 bases, V lost 1 base, and 19 bases had no gene match. The CDR3 DNA follows: TGTGCCAGCAGCTTAGATGGGGCTAGCGGGGGCCCATCTGGGAGGCAAGAGACCCAGTACTTC. It encodes CASSLDGASGGPSGRQETQYF.

This chain uses TRBV12-5 with TRBJ2-1; 7 positions agree with TRBD1. The trim removed 5 bases at V and 1 base at J, leaving 2 bases unmatched. The germline gives CDR1 LGHNT, CDR2 FRNRAP. The CDR3 covers 14 residues. The CDR3 sequence is CASGPQGSYNEQFF. The CDR3 region has the DNA TGTGCTAGTGGTCCACAGGGGTCCTACAATGAGCAGTTCTTC.

V gene TRBV7-9 combines with J gene TRBJ1-6, with D possibly matching TRBD1 (5 bases). V shed 2 bases and J shed 9 bases, with 14 bases lying between them. Germline lookup yields CDR1 SEHNR and CDR2 FQNEAQ (reference sequence). CDR3 length equals 15 residues. CDR3 sequence: CASSLNSQGSSPLHF. The CDR3 nucleotides read TGTGCCAGCAGCTTAAATTCCCAGGGTAGTTCACCCCTCCACTTT. The entire variable domain, with the rest obtained from reference TRBV7-9 and TRBJ1-6, is as follows: DTGVSQNPRHKITKRGQNVTFRCDPISEHNRLYWYRQTLGQGPEFLTYFQNEAQLEKSRLLSDRFSAERPKGSFSTLEIQRTEQGDSAMYLCASSLNSQGSSPLHFGNGTRLTVT.

The chain links TRBV6-1 to TRBJ2-1; TRBD1 is a possible D gene (6 bases). V was shortened by 4 bases and J by 6 bases, with 19 bases between the two germline ends. CDR1 is MNHNS and CDR2 is SASEGT in the germline V gene. The CDR3 spans 16 residues. CDR3 sequence: CASSVFGGRTPNEQFF. CDR3 coding DNA: TGTGCCAGCAGTGTTTTTGGGGGCCGTACTCCCAATGAGCAGTTCTTC.

The J gene is TRBJ1-1, the V gene TRBV19; D is unresolved. CDR1 and CDR2 (germline): LNHDA, SQIVND (reference sequence). Trimming removed 3 bases at V and 1 base at J, with 6 bases between. The CDR3 consists of 13 residues. CDR3 in DNA: TGTGCCAGTAGTATGACGGGGAACACTGAAGCTTTCTTT. The encoded protein is CASSMTGNTEAFF.

The V call is TRBV6-5, the J call TRBJ1-1; TRBD1 might be the D (6 bases). Trimming cost V 6 bases and J 8 bases, with 16 bases left between them. The length of the CDR3 is 13 residues. Germline CDR1 is MNHEY and CDR2 is SVGAGI. The CDR3 reads CASSPRGTSEAFF. The CDR3 DNA follows: TGTGCCAGCAGCCCCAGGGGCACGTCCGAAGCTTTCTTT.

The chain combines TRBV29-1 with TRBJ2-5; TRBD2 matches at 11 bases. Germline V gives CDR1 SQVTM, CDR2 ANQGSEA. With V trimmed by 4 bases and J by 4 bases, 2 bases remained unmatched. The CDR3 has 13 amino acids. The CDR3 is CSVVAGGPETQYF. The CDR3 bases are TGCAGCGTTGTAGCGGGGGGGCCAGAGACCCAGTACTTC.

This rearrangement joins TRBV19 to TRBJ2-3, with D possibly TRBD2 on 7 matching bases. Per the germline V gene, CDR1 is LNHDA and CDR2 is SQIVND (reference sequence). This CDR3 spans 18 amino acids. V was trimmed by 3 bases and J by 2 bases, leaving 21 bases between them. The CDR3 sequence: CASSIGRRRGPYTDTQYF. CDR3 DNA sequence: TGTGCCAGTAGTATTGGACGTCGGCGGGGGCCATACACAGATACGCAGTATTTT.

The chain links TRBV30 to TRBJ1-2, with D hard to call. Germline loops: CDR1 GTSNPN, CDR2 SVGIG (reference sequence). The length of the CDR3 is 14 residues. The V end was cut by 0 bases, the J end by 4 bases, with 12 bases between. In nucleotides, the CDR3 is TGTGCCTGGAGTGTGCGATCCGCTTCCTATGGCTACACCTTC. Translated: CAWSVRSASYGYTF.

The table lists this clone with a count of one. The chain employs TRBV19 and TRBJ2-2; D is possibly TRBD1 (5 bases). CDR1 and CDR2 (germline): LNHDA, SQIVND (reference sequence). V lost 3 bases, J lost 6 bases, and 8 bases lay in between. This CDR3 spans 13 amino acids. In nucleotides, the CDR3 is TGTGCCAGTAGTATCCAGGGCCCCGGGGAGCTGTTTTTT. Amino acids: CASSIQGPGELFF.

In nucleotides, the CDR3 is TGTGCCAGCAGCTTACAGATCTCCTACGAGCAGTACTTC. Translating gives CASSLQISYEQYF. V usage is TRBV5-6 and J usage is TRBJ2-7; no firm D call. With 2 bases removed from V and 0 bases from J, the gap between germline ends came to 6 bases. Per the germline V gene, CDR1 is SGHDT and CDR2 is YYEEEE. The CDR3 covers 13 residues. Together with reference TRBV5-6 and TRBJ2-7, the CDR3 gives the full variable domain: DAGVTQSPTHLIKTRGQQVTLRCSPKSGHDTVSWYQQALGQGPQFIFQYYEEEERQRGNFPDRFSGHQFPNYSSELNVNALLLGDSALYLCASSLQISYEQYFGPGTRLTVT.

This chain uses TRBV19 with TRBJ2-3; 11 bases line up with TRBD2. The CDR3 spans 16 residues. CDR1 is LNHDA and CDR2 is SQIVND in the germline V gene (reference sequence). The ends lost 6 bases at V and 0 bases at J; junction bases unmatched: 5. The CDR3 coding sequence is TGTGCCAGTAGGGGCGGGACTAGCGGTAGCACAGATACGCAGTATTTT. This encodes CASRGGTSGSTDTQYF.

The chain links TRBV12-3 or TRBV12-4 to TRBJ1-2, with 7 positions matching TRBD1. After removal of 6 bases from V and 3 bases from J, the junction contained 4 bases not matched to a gene. CDR3 length: 13 amino acids. The CDR3 nucleotides read TGTGCCAGCAGGGGTGGGACAGACTATGGCTACACCTTC. This translates into CASRGGTDYGYTF.

This rearrangement joins TRBV11-3 to TRBJ2-5; TRBD1 agrees at 7 bases. Per germline, CDR1 SGHNT and CDR2 YENEEA. The CDR3 has 14 amino acids. The V segment lost 5 bases and the J segment 2 bases; nucleotides outside the gene matches: 5. CDR3: CASSRQGEQETQYF. CDR3 coding DNA: TGTGCCAGCAGCCGACAGGGTGAACAAGAGACCCAGTACTTC.

V usage is TRBV3-1 (or the pseudogene TRBV3-2) and J usage is TRBJ1-2, with TRBD1 matching 8 bases. V dropped 4 bases and J dropped 8; count of bases not matched to a gene: 9. The CDR3 spans 14 residues. The germline V gene encodes CDR1 LGHDT and CDR2 YNNKEL (reference sequence). The CDR3 nucleotides read TGTGCCAGCAGCCTCACCGGACAGGGAGCGGGCTACACCTTC. It yields the protein CASSLTGQGAGYTF.

This clone was found once. The chain has TRBV19 and TRBJ1-2; D is perhaps TRBD1 (6 bases). Germline V gene sequence: CDR1 LNHDA, CDR2 SQIVND (reference sequence). The ends were cut back, 4 bases at V and 2 bases at J, with 14 bases in the middle. This CDR3 contains 15 residues. In DNA form, the CDR3 reads TGTGCCAGTAGTACATCGGGGAGGGGGAACTATGGCTACACCTTC. It yields the protein CASSTSGRGNYGYTF.

This chain links TRBV2 with TRBJ1-5; 9 bases are a match to TRBD1. Unmatched junction bases numbered 2, after V lost 6 bases and J lost 5 bases. The CDR3 has 13 amino acids. Per the germline V gene, CDR1 is SNHLY and CDR2 is FYNNEI. CDR3 region: CASRQGADQPQHF. CDR3 DNA: TGTGCCAGCAGACAGGGGGCTGATCAGCCCCAGCATTTT.

DNA for the CDR3: TGTGCCAGCAGTCAGTCGACAGGGGAGAGGACCTACGAGCAGTACTTC. Translated, it gives CASSQSTGERTYEQYF. V gene TRBV27 combines with J gene TRBJ2-7; TRBD1 matches 8 bases. The CDR3 loop spans 16 amino acids. CDR1 and CDR2 from the germline V gene are MNHEY and SMNVEV (reference sequence). V gave up 5 bases and J gave up 2 bases; unmatched junction bases: 11.

The chain couples TRBV28 to TRBJ1-4, with no clear D. V was cut by 3 bases and J by 10 bases, with 24 bases left in between. In germline, CDR1 is MDHEN, CDR2 SYDVKM. This CDR3 spans 17 amino acids. The CDR3 region is CASSLGRDTIKLGKLFF. The CDR3, as DNA: TGTGCCAGCAGTTTGGGGAGAGACACTATCAAACTTGGAAAACTGTTTTTT.

The chain links TRBV2 to TRBJ2-2, with TRBD2 identical over 7 bases. The J segment lost 6 bases and the V segment lost 6 bases, leaving 7 bases of the junction unmatched. The CDR3 has 14 amino acids. Per germline, CDR1 SNHLY and CDR2 FYNNEI. CDR3 protein: CASRSDRGAGELFF. CDR3 DNA: TGTGCCAGCAGATCGGATCGGGGGGCCGGGGAGCTGTTTTTT.

The chain is built from TRBV19 and TRBJ1-1, with 7 bases lining up with TRBD1. Germline CDR1 is LNHDA and CDR2 is SQIVND (reference sequence). The CDR3 consists of 12 residues. V shed 8 bases, J shed 3 bases, and the junction held 3 bases outside the gene matches. In nucleotides, the CDR3 is TGTGCCAGTGCAGGGGGTGACACTGAAGCTTTCTTT. Translated: CASAGGDTEAFF.

This rearrangement joins TRBV7-9 to TRBJ2-2, with TRBD1 identical over 10 bases. Looked up from germline, CDR1 is SEHNR and CDR2 is FQNEAQ (reference sequence). Trimming removed 5 bases from V and 6 bases from J; junction bases left unmatched: 3. The CDR3 spans 14 residues. CDR3 nucleotides: TGTGCCAGCAGCCCGGGACAGGGGTCCGGGGAGCTGTTTTTT. This codes for CASSPGQGSGELFF.

This chain connects TRBV5-1 to TRBJ2-3; 9 bases align to TRBD1. This CDR3 is 17 amino acids long. Germline-derived CDR1 and CDR2 are SGHRS and YFSETQ. J lost 5 bases, V lost 0 bases, and 10 bases had no gene match. DNA for the CDR3: TGCGCCAGCAGCTTGGGGATTTGGGACAGGGAGGTAGATACGCAGTATTTT. Translated: CASSLGIWDREVDTQYF.

This chain uses TRBV29-1 with TRBJ1-2; 10 bases map to TRBD1. V was pared by 7 bases and J by 1 base, with 3 bases of the junction left unmatched. Germline V gene sequence: CDR1 SQVTM, CDR2 ANQGSEA. This CDR3 is 13 amino acids long. The CDR3 region is CSGGTGVNYGYTF. The CDR3 bases are TGCAGCGGGGGGACAGGGGTTAACTATGGCTACACCTTC.

The chain employs TRBV10-1 and TRBJ2-1, with D possibly TRBD1 on 6 matching bases. V was shortened by 2 bases and J by 3 bases, with 14 bases between the two germline ends. The CDR3 consists of 16 residues. In germline, CDR1 is WNHNN, CDR2 SYGVQD (reference sequence). Here the CDR3 reads CASSELQGSNYNEQFF. The CDR3 nucleotides read TGCGCCAGCAGTGAGCTACAGGGTAGTAACTACAATGAGCAGTTCTTC.